This T cell receptor (beta chain) stems from a study of T cell repertoires in cytomegalovirus infection. Study overall: TCR beta signatures that were public indicated CMV infection and matching HLA type.

CDR3 length equals 14 residues. CDR1 is LNHDA and CDR2 is SQIVND in the germline V gene (reference sequence). Between the trimmed V and J ends, which lost 3 bases and 3 bases, there was a span of 11 bases. Worth noting for this clonotype: Its antigen is currently unknown.

TCRdb re-called the reads with MiXCR, one entry per CDR3 protein. The profile shows 680,000 or so distinct CDR3 sequences, roughly 30% of them singletons. The TCR was taken from a human donor in good health (CMV status not recorded). Some clones in this sample may be carry-over from other donors' samples. The sequencing used cultured PBMCs, collected from culture after CMV antigen stimulation. This rearrangement joins TRBV19 to TRBJ1-2, with no clear D. The CDR3 loop is CASSMAGEDYGYTF. CDR3 bases: TGTGCCAGTAGTATGGCCGGGGAGGACTATGGCTACACCTTC.